The present T cell receptor beta chain was sequenced within a study of shared clonotypes between healthy human individuals. TCRdb keeps only in-frame clones here, not all; method: immunoSEQ multiplex PCR. Of under 2.5 million clones listed, 85% to 95% are singletons. CDR1 MDHEN and CDR2 SYDVKM come from the germline V gene. This CDR3 has 16 amino acids. V lost 4 bases, J lost 0 bases, and 14 bases lay in between. This receptor was identified in a man between 18 and 35 years old in good health. Some clones in this sample may be carry-over from other donors' samples. Sequenced material: naive CD4+ T cells from PBMCs. Subset of the sample: CD45RA+ positively selected. The rearrangement joins TRBV28 to TRBJ2-3; D gene ambiguous. In DNA, the CDR3 is TGTGCCAGCAGTTCGCCTCACTGGGGAAGCACAGATACGCAGTATTTT. Translated, it gives CASSSPHWGSTDTQYF. The variable domain in full, with the rest retrieved from reference TRBV28 and TRBJ2-3, is DVKVTQSSRYLVKRTGEKVFLECVQDMDHENMFWYRQDPGLGLRLIYFSYDVKMKEKGDIPEGYSVSREKKERFSLILESASTNQTSMYLCASSSPHWGSTDTQYFGPGTRLTVL.